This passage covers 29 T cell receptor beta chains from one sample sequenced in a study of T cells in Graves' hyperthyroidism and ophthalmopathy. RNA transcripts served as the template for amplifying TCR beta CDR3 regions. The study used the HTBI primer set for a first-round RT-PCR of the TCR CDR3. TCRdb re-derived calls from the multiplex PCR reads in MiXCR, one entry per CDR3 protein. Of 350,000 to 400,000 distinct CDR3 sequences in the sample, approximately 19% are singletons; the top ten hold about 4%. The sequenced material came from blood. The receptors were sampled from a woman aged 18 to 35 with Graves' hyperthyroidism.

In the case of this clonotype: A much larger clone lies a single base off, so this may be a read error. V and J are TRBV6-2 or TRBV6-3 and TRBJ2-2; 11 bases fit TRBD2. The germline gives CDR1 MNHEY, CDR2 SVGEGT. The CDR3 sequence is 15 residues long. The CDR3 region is CASRPSGRNTGELCF. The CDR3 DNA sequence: TGTGCCAGCAGACCTAGCGGGAGGAACACCGGGGAGCTGTGTTTT.

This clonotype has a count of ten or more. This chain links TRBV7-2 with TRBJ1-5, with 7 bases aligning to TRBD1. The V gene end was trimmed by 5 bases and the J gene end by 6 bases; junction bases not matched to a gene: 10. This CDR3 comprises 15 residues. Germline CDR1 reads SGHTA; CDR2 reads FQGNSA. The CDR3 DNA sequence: TGTGCCAGCAGCCCAGACAGGGTTAAGGGTCAGCCCCAGCATTTT. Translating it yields CASSPDRVKGQPQHF.

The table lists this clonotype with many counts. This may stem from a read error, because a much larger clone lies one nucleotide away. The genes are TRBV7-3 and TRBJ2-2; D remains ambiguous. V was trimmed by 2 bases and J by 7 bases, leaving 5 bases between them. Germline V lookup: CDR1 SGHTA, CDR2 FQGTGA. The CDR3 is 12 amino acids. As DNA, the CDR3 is TGTGCCAGCAGCTTATCCAACGGGGAGCTGTTTTTT. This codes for CASSLSNGELFF.

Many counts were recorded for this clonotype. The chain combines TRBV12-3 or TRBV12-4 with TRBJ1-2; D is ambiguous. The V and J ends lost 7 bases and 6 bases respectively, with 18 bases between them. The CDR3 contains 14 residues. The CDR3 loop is CASTIRSGRHGYTF. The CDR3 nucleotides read TGTGCCAGCACCATCCGATCCGGACGGCATGGCTACACCTTC.

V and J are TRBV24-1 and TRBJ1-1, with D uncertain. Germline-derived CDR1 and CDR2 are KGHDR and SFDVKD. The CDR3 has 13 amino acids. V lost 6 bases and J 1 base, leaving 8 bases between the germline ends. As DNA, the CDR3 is TGTGCCACCAGTCATGGCCAGAACACTGAAGCTTTCTTT. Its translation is CATSHGQNTEAFF.

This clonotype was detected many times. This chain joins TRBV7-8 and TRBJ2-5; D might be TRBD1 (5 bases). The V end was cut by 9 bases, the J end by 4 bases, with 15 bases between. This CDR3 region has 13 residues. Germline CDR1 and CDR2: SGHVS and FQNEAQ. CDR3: CASGINTGETQYF. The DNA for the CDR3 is TGTGCCAGTGGGATTAATACAGGAGAGACCCAGTACTTC.

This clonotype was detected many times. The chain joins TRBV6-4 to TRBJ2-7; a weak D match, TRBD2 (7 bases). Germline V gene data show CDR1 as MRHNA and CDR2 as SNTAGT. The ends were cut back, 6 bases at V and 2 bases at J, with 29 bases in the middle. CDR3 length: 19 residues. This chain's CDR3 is CASRRISSREGVQTYEQYF. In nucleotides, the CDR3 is TGTGCCAGCAGGCGCATCAGCAGTAGGGAGGGGGTCCAGACCTACGAGCAGTACTTC.

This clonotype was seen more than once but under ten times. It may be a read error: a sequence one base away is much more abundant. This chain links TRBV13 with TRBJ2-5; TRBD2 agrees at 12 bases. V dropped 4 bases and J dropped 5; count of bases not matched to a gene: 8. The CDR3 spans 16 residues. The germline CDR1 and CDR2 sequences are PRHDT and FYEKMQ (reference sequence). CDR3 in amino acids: CASSCRLAGVGETQYF. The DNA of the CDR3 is TGTGCCAGCAGCTGCCGACTAGCGGGGGTCGGGGAGACCCAGTACTTC.

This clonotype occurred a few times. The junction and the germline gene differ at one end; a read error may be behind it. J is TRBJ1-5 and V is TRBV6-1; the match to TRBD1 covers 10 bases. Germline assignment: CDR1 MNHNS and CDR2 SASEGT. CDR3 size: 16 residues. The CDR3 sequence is CASGELPGQGPLTQHF. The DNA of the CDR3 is TGTGCCAGCGGTGAACTCCCGGGACAGGGGCCCCTGACCCAGCATTTT.

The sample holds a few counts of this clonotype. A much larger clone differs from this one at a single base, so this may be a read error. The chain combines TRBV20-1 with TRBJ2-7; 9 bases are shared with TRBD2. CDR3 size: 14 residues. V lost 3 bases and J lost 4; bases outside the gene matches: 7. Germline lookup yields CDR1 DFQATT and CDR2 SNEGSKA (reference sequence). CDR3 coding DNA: TGCAGTGCTAGGGGAGCGGGGGGATATTACGAGCAGTACTTC. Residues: CSARGAGGYYEQYF.

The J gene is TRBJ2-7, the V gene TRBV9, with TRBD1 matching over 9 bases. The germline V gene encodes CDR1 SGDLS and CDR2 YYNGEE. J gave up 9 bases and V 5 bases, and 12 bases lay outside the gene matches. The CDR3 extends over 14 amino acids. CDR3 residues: CASRIRDRAQRQYF. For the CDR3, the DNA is TGTGCCAGCAGGATCAGGGACAGGGCACAACGGCAGTACTTC.

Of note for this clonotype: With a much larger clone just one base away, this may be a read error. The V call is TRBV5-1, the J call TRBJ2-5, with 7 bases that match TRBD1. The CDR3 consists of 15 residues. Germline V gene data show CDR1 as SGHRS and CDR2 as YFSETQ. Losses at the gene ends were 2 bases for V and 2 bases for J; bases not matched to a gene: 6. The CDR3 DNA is TGCGCCAGCAGCTTCGGACAGGCTAAGCAAGAGACCCAGTACTTC. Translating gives CASSFGQAKQETQYF.

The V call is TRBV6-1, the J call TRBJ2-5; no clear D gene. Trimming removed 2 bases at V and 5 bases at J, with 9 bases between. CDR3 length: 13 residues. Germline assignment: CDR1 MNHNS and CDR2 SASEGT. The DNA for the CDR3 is TGTGCCAGCAGTGAACGGACCGGGGAGACCCAGTACTTC. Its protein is CASSERTGETQYF.

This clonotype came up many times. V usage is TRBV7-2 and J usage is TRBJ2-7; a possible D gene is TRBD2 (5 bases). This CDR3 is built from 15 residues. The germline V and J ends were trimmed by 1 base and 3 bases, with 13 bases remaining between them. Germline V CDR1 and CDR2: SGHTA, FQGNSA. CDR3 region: CASSLVGGDYYEQYF. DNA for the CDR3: TGTGCCAGCAGCTTAGTAGGAGGTGACTACTACGAGCAGTACTTC.

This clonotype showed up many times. CDR3 amino acids: CASSLQEWGMAFF. CDR3 sequence (DNA): TGTGCCAGCAGTCTCCAGGAGTGGGGTATGGCTTTCTTT. The V and J genes are TRBV2 and TRBJ1-1; D not certain. V dropped 5 bases and J dropped 11 bases, with 18 bases sitting between them. The CDR3 sequence is 13 residues long. The germline V gene has CDR1 SNHLY and CDR2 FYNNEI.

The CDR3 sequence is CASSGGTGGNSPLHF. CDR3 DNA: TGTGCCAGCAGCGGAGGGACAGGGGGCAATTCACCCCTCCACTTT. The genes are TRBV9 and TRBJ1-6; 12 bases align to TRBD1. This CDR3 region has 15 residues. The V and J ends lost 3 bases and 7 bases, in that order; junction bases with no gene match: 2. The germline gives CDR1 SGDLS, CDR2 YYNGEE.

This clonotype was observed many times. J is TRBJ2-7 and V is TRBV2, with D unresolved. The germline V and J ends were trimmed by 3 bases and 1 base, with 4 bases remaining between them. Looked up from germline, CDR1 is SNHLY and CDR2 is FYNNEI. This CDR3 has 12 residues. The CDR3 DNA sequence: TGTGCCAGCAGTGATTATTCCTACGAGCAGTACTTC. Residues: CASSDYSYEQYF.

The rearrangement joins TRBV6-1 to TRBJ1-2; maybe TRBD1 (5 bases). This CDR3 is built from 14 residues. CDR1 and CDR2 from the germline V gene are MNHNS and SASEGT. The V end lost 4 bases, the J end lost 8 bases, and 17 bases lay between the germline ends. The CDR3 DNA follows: TGTGCCAGCAGTGTGGACACGACGCCCGGGGGCTACACCTTC. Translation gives CASSVDTTPGGYTF.

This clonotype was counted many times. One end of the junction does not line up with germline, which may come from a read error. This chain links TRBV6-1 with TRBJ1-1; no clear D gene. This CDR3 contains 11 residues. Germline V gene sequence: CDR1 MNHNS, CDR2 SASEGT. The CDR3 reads CASSLNAEAFF. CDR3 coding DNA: TGTGCCAGCAGCTTGAACGCTGAAGCTTTCTTT.

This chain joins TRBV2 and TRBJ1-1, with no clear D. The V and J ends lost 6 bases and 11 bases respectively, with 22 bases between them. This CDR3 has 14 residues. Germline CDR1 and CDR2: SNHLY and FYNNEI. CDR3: CASRSEIGRSDAFF. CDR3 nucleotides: TGTGCCAGCAGGTCAGAGATAGGGCGCTCGGACGCTTTCTTT.

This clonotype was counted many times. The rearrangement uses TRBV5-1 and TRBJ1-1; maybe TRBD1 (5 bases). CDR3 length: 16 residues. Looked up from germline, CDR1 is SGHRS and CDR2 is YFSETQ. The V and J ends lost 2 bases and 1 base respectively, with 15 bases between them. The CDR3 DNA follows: TGCGCCAGCAGCTTTAAGTCCAGACAGAGGAACACTGAAGCTTTCTTT. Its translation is CASSFKSRQRNTEAFF. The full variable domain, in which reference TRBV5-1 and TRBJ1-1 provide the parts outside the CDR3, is KAGVTQTPRYLIKTRGQQVTLSCSPISGHRSVSWYQQTPGQGLQFLFEYFSETQRNKGNFPGRFSGRQFSNSRSEMNVSTLELGDSALYLCASSFKSRQRNTEAFFGQGTRLTVV.

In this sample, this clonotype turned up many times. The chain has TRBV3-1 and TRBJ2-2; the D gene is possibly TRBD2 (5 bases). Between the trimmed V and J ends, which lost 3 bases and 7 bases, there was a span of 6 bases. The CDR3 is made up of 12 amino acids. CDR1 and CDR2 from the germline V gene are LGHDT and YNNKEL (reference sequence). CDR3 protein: CASSQGVGELFF. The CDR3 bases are TGTGCCAGCAGCCAGGGAGTCGGGGAGCTGTTTTTT.

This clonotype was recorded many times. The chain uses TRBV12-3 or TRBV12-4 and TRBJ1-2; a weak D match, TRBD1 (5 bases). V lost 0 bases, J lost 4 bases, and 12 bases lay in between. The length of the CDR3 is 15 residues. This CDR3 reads CASSLAPGVIYGYTF. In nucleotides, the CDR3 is TGTGCCAGCAGTTTAGCTCCGGGGGTGATCTATGGCTACACCTTC.

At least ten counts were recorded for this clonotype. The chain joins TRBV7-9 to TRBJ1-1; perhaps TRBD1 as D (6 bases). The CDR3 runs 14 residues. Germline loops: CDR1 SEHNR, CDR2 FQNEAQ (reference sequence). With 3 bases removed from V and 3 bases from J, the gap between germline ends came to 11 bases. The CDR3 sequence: CASSFINRDTEAFF. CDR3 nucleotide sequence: TGTGCCAGCAGCTTTATTAACAGGGACACTGAAGCTTTCTTT.

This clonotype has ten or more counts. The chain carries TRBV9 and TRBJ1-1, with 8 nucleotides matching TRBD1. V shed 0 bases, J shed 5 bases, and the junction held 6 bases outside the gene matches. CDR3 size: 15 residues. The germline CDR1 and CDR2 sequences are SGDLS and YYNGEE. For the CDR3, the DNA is TGTGCCAGCAGCGTAGCCGGGACAGGCGGGACTGAAGCTTTCTTT. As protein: CASSVAGTGGTEAFF. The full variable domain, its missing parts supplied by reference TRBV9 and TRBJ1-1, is DSGVTQTPKHLITATGQRVTLRCSPRSGDLSVYWYQQSLDQGLQFLIQYYNGEERAKGNILERFSAQQFPDLHSELNLSSLELGDSALYFCASSVAGTGGTEAFFGQGTRLTVV.

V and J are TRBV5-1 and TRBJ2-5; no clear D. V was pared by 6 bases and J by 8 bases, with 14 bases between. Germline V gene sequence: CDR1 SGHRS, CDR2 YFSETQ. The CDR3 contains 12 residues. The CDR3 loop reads CASTGQWDTQYF. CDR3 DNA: TGCGCCAGCACCGGCCAGTGGGATACCCAGTACTTC.

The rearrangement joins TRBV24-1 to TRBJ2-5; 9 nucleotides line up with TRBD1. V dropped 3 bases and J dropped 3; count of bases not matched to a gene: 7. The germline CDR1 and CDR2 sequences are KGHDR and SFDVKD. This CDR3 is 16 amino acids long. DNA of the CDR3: TGTGCCACCAGTGATCCGCCCGGGACAGGGAAAGAGACCCAGTACTTC. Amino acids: CATSDPPGTGKETQYF.

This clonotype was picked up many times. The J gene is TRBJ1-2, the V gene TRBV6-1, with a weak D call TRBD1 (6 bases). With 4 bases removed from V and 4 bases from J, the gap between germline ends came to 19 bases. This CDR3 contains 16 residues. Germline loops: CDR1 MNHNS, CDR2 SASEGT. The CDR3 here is CASSGASGQKSYGYTF. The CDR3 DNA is TGTGCCAGCAGTGGAGCATCCGGACAGAAATCCTATGGCTACACCTTC.

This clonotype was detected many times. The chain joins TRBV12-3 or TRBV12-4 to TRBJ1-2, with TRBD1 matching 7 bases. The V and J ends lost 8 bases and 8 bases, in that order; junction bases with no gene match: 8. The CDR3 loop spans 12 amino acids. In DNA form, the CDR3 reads TGTGCCAGCGAAAAGACAGGGTGGGGCTACACCTTC. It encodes CASEKTGWGYTF.